This T cell receptor beta chain appears in the sequencing data of a study of blood T cells in healthy people across ages. Whole-study findings and limits: Not knowing donor CMV status may have confounded expanded clonotype changes. Underestimates were what the diversity estimates from one million T cells were considered to be.

Germline-derived CDR1 and CDR2 are MNHEY and SVGEGT. Losses at the gene ends were 2 bases for V and 0 bases for J; bases not matched to a gene: 12. The CDR3 spans 19 residues. Per sample, extraction of total RNA gave at least 5 micrograms in every case. About this clonotype: The target antigen is unknown.

Through a sample-barcoded 5' primer and a J-beta primer mix, a second PCR was run for about 6 to 11 cycles. From each sample, at least 2.5 million paired-end reads containing CDR3 were obtained. TCRdb redid the calling of the 5' RACE reads with MiXCR, one entry per CDR3 protein. Altogether some 860,000 distinct CDR3 sequences are present, 56% being singletons, with the ten largest covering around 24%. This sequence joins TRBV6-2 or TRBV6-3 and TRBJ2-7; 11 bases are shared with TRBD2. The sample was blood. This sequence originates from a man aged 35 to 55 in good health. The CDR3 reads CASSYRQGLAGGSSYEQYF. Written as DNA, the CDR3 is TGTGCCAGCAGTTACAGGCAGGGGCTAGCGGGAGGTTCCTCCTACGAGCAGTACTTC.